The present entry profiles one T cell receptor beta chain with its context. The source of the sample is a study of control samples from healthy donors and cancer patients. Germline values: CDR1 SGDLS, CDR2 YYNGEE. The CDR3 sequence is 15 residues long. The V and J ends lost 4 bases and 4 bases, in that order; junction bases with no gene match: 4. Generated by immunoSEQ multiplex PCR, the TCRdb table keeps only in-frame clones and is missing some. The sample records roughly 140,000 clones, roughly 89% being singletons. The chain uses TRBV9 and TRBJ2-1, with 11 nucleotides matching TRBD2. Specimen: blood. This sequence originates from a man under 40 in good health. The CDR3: CASSPRLAGYNEQFF. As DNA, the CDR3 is TGTGCCAGCAGCCCCCGACTAGCGGGATACAATGAGCAGTTCTTC. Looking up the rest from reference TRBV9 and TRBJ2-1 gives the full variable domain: DSGVTQTPKHLITATGQRVTLRCSPRSGDLSVYWYQQSLDQGLQFLIQYYNGEERAKGNILERFSAQQFPDLHSELNLSSLELGDSALYFCASSPRLAGYNEQFFGPGTRLTVL.